This note documents a single TCR beta chain sequence. There is no known antigen for this receptor. No qualities accompany the bases; no much larger clone lies one base away. The data were taken from a study of identical twins (TCRdb year 2016). Broadly, across the study: To test whether fetal clonotypes persist, this study deep-sequenced TCR alpha and beta repertoires from monozygotic twins, from unrelated adults of various ages, and from cord blood. To rule out contamination, replicate twin experiments were performed at different times with different library preparation protocols. On the study overall, not on this receptor specifically: Because the same donors could not be followed over many years, the conclusions depended on cross-sectional statistical analysis. Zero-insertion analyses could be partly confounded by invariant T cells such as MAIT and iNKT, though diverse VJ usage argued against such confounding for most clonotypes. Fewer insertions were carried by abundant cord blood beta clonotypes, a similar but weaker trend appeared in young adult naive repertoires, and no such trend appeared in memory repertoires. Compared with coincidental sharing between unrelated individuals, out-of-frame TCR alpha sequences shared between twins had an excess of sequences with low generation probability. A weaker excess of twin sharing was found in beta out-of-frame sequences because the signal-to-noise ratio was lowered by fewer shared sequences. In monozygotic twins, recombination models systematically underestimated out-of-frame TCR alpha sharing, but the models matched the sharing seen between unrelated individuals.

Library creation used 5' RACE. The instrument was an Illumina HiSeq 2000. A universal primer binding site was added through template switching, and the final cDNA carried a unique molecular identifier so that TCR cDNA molecules could be counted accurately. Specific primers in the conserved constant-segment region were used to synthesize first-strand cDNA for TCR alpha and beta chains. To control for contamination, every cDNA library carried two barcodes: a SMART-Mk sample barcode plus Illumina barcodes. Two successive PCR steps introduced TruSeq adapter sequences along with Illumina sample barcodes. TCR alpha and beta cDNA libraries were sequenced on the Illumina HiSeq platform with custom primers. From the authors' description of their analysis: MiGEC processed the raw reads to extract unique molecular identifiers, while MiXCR was used to determine the CDR3 positions. Recombination models were inferred per individual with the repgenHMM and IGoR tools using an EM algorithm. The tcR package in R was used for shared clonotype analysis, with sharing normalized by the product of cloneset sizes. To study raw recombination free of thymic and clonal selection effects, out-of-frame nonproductive sequences were analyzed. Starting from the raw public reads, TCRdb applied fastp trimming at Q25, assembled clones with MiXCR and retained in-frame beta chains. Identical CDR3 proteins give one entry, which carries the most common genes and DNA. The V and J calls were not made by the authors but by TCRdb's processing. The sample table shows 1.5 million to 2 million distinct CDR3 sequences, and under 35% are seen once. The ten largest clonotypes hold about 0.27% of the sample.

According to the germline V gene (reference sequence), CDR1 reads MNHEY and CDR2 reads SMNVEV. Counted from cysteine to phenylalanine, this CDR3 has 14 amino acids. The CDR3 DNA has 42 bases and is translated from base 1. Every donor in the study was a healthy Caucasian. The sample taken for sequencing was cord blood. This TCR derives from a newborn girl in good health. The V gene is TRBV27 and the J gene is TRBJ2-4, with no reliable assignment of the D segment. The DNA matches TRBJ2-7 better at its end, which makes the J call doubtful. The DNA sequence follows: TGTGCCAGCAGTTTAGGCAGATGGGACTACGAGCAGTACTTC. Translated, this is CASSLGRWDYEQYF.